This T cell receptor beta chain was identified during a study of T cell repertoires in cytomegalovirus infection. Across the whole study: The public TCR beta signatures pointed to both CMV infection and matching HLA type.

Study-level findings and limits: The ex vivo response was dominated by HLA-C-restricted CMV-specific TCR beta clonotypes. The cumulative frequency of public TCR beta families distinguished individuals who carried CMV together with the relevant HLA.

Each CDR3 protein gets one entry after TCRdb re-called the reads with MiXCR. Altogether about 180,000 distinct CDR3 sequences are present, under 15% being singletons, with the ten largest covering roughly a quarter. This clonotype came up many times. Antigen unknown. Specimen: PBMCs. This sequence was found in a human donor in good health (CMV status not recorded). Some clones in this sample may be carry-over from other donors' samples.

The CDR3, as DNA: TGTGCCATCAGTGACCGCCGGGGGGCCGGGTACAATGAGCAGTTCTTC. It specifies CAISDRRGAGYNEQFF. The chain couples TRBV10-3 to TRBJ2-1; the D gene is possibly TRBD2 (7 bases). CDR1 is ENHRY and CDR2 is SYGVKD in the germline V gene. V was shortened by 3 bases and J by 4 bases, with 16 bases between the two germline ends. This CDR3 comprises 16 residues.